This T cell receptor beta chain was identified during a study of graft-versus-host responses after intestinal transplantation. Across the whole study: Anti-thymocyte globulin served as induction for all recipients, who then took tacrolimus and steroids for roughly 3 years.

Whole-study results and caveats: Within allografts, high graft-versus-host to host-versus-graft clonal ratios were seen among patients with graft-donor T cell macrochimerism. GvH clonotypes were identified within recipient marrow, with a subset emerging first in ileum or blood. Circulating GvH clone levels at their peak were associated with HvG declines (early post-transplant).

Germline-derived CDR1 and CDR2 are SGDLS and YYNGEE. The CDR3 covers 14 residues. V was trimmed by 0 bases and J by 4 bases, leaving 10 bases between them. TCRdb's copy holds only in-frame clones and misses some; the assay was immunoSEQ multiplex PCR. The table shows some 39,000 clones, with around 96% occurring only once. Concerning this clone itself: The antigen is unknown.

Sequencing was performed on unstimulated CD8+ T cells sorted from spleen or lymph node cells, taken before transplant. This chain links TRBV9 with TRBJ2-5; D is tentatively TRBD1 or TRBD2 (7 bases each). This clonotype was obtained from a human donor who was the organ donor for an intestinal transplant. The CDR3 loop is CASSVAGGVETQYF. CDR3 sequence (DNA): TGTGCCAGCAGCGTAGCAGGGGGGGTAGAGACCCAGTACTTC.